Listed below are T cell receptor beta chains from one sample, sequenced in a study of T cells after yellow fever vaccination. TCRdb itself ran the 5' RACE reads through MiXCR, one entry per CDR3 protein. The sample lists around 310,000 distinct CDR3 sequences, 3.6% occurring once. Material: PBMCs, obtained on the day of the yellow fever booster vaccination. The receptors come from a young man who received the YFV17D yellow fever vaccine. Each CDR3 is given with its conserved first and last residue. D genes are given only for firm matches. Expanded clones get a size class; other rows say once, few or many, or leave the size out.

v_gene	j_gene	d_gene	abundance	CDR3nt	CDR3aa
TRBV7-9	TRBJ1-1	-	many	TGTGCCAGCAGCTTGGCCCTCCAGAAAGCTTTCTTT	CASSLALQKAFF
TRBV11-2	TRBJ2-3	-	many	TGTGCCAGCAGCTTCGACTGGAGCACAGATACGCAGTATTTT	CASSFDWSTDTQYF
TRBV15	TRBJ1-5	-	medium-sized	TGTGCCACCAGCAGAGAATGGGCCGTTCCGTTCAATCAGCCCCAGCATTTT	CATSREWAVPFNQPQHF
TRBV6-5	TRBJ1-2	-	few	TGTGCCAGCAGTTACTCGACGGTTCTAGCTAACTATGGCTACACCTTC	CASSYSTVLANYGYTF
TRBV14	TRBJ1-4	-	few	TGTGCCAGCAGCCAAGACCCCTCTCCGGTCCGAGAAAAACTGTTTTTT	CASSQDPSPVREKLFF
TRBV5-1	TRBJ1-2	-	few	TGCGCCAGCAGCCCGCTGACAGACTATGGCTACACCTTC	CASSPLTDYGYTF
TRBV7-9	TRBJ2-7	-	-	TGTGCCAGCAGACCAGAGGGAACAGGGGAGGTTCCGGCCTACGAGCAGTACTTC	CASRPEGTGEVPAYEQYF
TRBV7-3	TRBJ1-6	-	few	TGTGCCAGCAGCTTATTGGGGGGCTCTAATTCACCCCTCCACTTT	CASSLLGGSNSPLHF
TRBV5-6	TRBJ1-2	-	many	TGTGCCAGCAGCTTCGAGCCCCGGACCACTGGCTACACCTTC	CASSFEPRTTGYTF
TRBV7-8	TRBJ2-3	TRBD2	-	TGTGCCAGCAGCTCAGCGACTAGCGGGGTACGCACAGATACGCAGTATTTT	CASSSATSGVRTDTQYF
TRBV5-4	TRBJ2-5	TRBD2	few	TGTGCCAGCAGCGACCGCGCCGGGGGGTCAGAGACCCAGTACTTC	CASSDRAGGSETQYF
TRBV24-1	TRBJ1-6	TRBD1	few	TGTGCCACCAGCCCCCGGCGGGAACAGGGGGATTCACCCCTCCACTTT	CATSPRREQGDSPLHF
TRBV3-1	TRBJ2-2	TRBD2	-	TGTGCCAGCAGCTCGGGACTAGCGGGGGCCGCGGGGACCGGGGAGCTGTTTTTT	CASSSGLAGAAGTGELFF
TRBV21-1	TRBJ2-2	-	many	TGTGCCAGCAGCAAAGATTCGGCCCGGGTCGATTCGGACACCGGGGAGCTGTTTTTT	CASSKDSARVDSDTGELFF
TRBV5-1	TRBJ2-1	TRBD2	many	TGCGCCAGCAGCCGAAGGCGGGGGGCGGATGAGCAGTTCTTC	CASSRRRGADEQFF
TRBV7-2	TRBJ2-4	-	-	TGTGCCAGCAGCAACTATGACGCCCTCGCCAAAAACATTCAGTACTTC	CASSNYDALAKNIQYF
TRBV7-2	TRBJ2-5	TRBD2	many	TGTGCCAGCAGCGTAGGGACCAGCGGGGGGTATACGACCCAGTACTTC	CASSVGTSGGYTTQYF
TRBV14	TRBJ2-3	-	few	TGTGCCAGCAGCCAAGATGTGGGCGGGGCCCGCACAGATACGCAGTATTTT	CASSQDVGGARTDTQYF
TRBV7-8	TRBJ2-3	TRBD2	many	TGTGCCAGCAGCTTATGGACTAGCGAAATTCCGGGGATTGAAACGCAGTATTTT	CASSLWTSEIPGIETQYF
TRBV11-2	TRBJ2-7	TRBD2	few	TGTGCCAGCAGCGTAGGGATTACTAGCGGGGCCTACGAGCAGTACTTC	CASSVGITSGAYEQYF
TRBV9	TRBJ2-1	-	many	TGTGCCAGCAGCGCCCAGGGGGCGGGGGCCTACAATGAGCAGTTCTTC	CASSAQGAGAYNEQFF
TRBV29-1	TRBJ2-3	-	many	TGCAGCGTAGAGTCTCGGACAGTAGGGGGAACGCAGTATTTT	CSVESRTVGGTQYF
TRBV7-8	TRBJ1-1	-	many	TGTGCCAGCAGCCTCTTCACAGGGATCGGTGAAGCTTTCTTT	CASSLFTGIGEAFF
TRBV28	TRBJ1-2	-	-	TGTGCCAGCACCCGGTCGGGGGGCGGACACTATGGCTACACCTTC	CASTRSGGGHYGYTF
TRBV29-1	TRBJ2-3	TRBD2	many	TGCAGCGCCGCGGCTAGCGGGGGCCTAGCGGCAGATACGCAGTATTTT	CSAAASGGLAADTQYF
TRBV25-1	TRBJ1-6	-	-	TGTGCCAGCAGTGAATTGTGGGAGTCCTCACCCCTCCACTTT	CASSELWESSPLHF
TRBV20-1	TRBJ2-7	TRBD2	many	TGCAGTGCTCCTCTAGCGGGGGACGAGCAGTACTTC	CSAPLAGDEQYF
TRBV18	TRBJ2-7	TRBD1	many	TGTGCCAGCTCAAAAGGACAGGGAATCGACGAGCAGTACTTC	CASSKGQGIDEQYF
TRBV5-1	TRBJ2-1	-	-	TGCGCCAGCAGCCCGAACAGGGCAGTTTACAGTGAGCAGTTCTTC	CASSPNRAVYSEQFF
TRBV19	TRBJ2-1	TRBD2	-	TGTGCCACGAGCGGCGGGGGGAGCTCCTACAATGAGCAGTTCTTC	CATSGGGSSYNEQFF
TRBV19	TRBJ2-6	-	-	TGTGCCAGTAGTATTGGCGGCTCTGGGGCCAACGTCCTGACTTTC	CASSIGGSGANVLTF
TRBV15	TRBJ2-5	TRBD2	-	TGTGCCACCAGCAGAGATCAAGGACTAGACCTCCTCGAGACCCAGTACTTC	CATSRDQGLDLLETQYF
TRBV5-5	TRBJ1-2	TRBD1	few	TGTGCCAGCAGCCCGGGACAGGAAAGGGGCTACACCTTC	CASSPGQERGYTF
TRBV12-3/TRBV12-4	TRBJ2-3	-	-	TGTGCCAGCAGCCCAGGTGGGCCCTTCGATACGCAGTATTTT	CASSPGGPFDTQYF
TRBV7-2	TRBJ1-1	-	many	TGTGCCGCGGCGTACCGCATGAACACTGAAGCTTTCTTT	CAAAYRMNTEAFF
TRBV24-1	TRBJ2-3	TRBD2	-	TGTGCCACCAGTGATTCCGGGACTAGCGGGGGGGGGTCTTCAGATACGCAGTATTTT	CATSDSGTSGGGSSDTQYF
TRBV6-5	TRBJ1-6	TRBD1	-	TGTGCCAGCAGGTTACAGGGGAAGGAGAATTCACCCCTCCACTTT	CASRLQGKENSPLHF
TRBV7-9	TRBJ2-1	TRBD1	many	TGTGCCAGCAGCTATAAAAGGACAGGTCGAAGAAGCTCCTACAATGAGCAGTTCTTC	CASSYKRTGRRSSYNEQFF
TRBV7-3	TRBJ2-1	-	many	TGTGCCAGCAGCCCCGGGGGGCATTACAATGAGCAGTTCTTC	CASSPGGHYNEQFF
TRBV7-3	TRBJ1-6	-	-	TGTGCCAGCAGCTTTGGTGTATGGAATTCACCCCTCCACTTT	CASSFGVWNSPLHF
TRBV30	TRBJ2-1	-	few	TGTGCCTGGAGAAAGATGGTCGGGATCAATGAGCAGTTCTTC	CAWRKMVGINEQFF
TRBV11-2	TRBJ1-1	-	-	TGTGCCAGCAGCTCCGGACGGATGCAGAACACTGAAGCTTTCTTT	CASSSGRMQNTEAFF